This TCR beta chain was captured by sequencing in a study of T cells in Graves' hyperthyroidism and ophthalmopathy. This clonotype was observed a few times. The length of the CDR3 is 11 residues. CDR1 and CDR2 from the germline V gene are SGHRS and YFSETQ. The V end lost 6 bases, the J end lost 0 bases, and 3 bases lay between the germline ends. TCR beta CDR3 region amplification was performed from RNA transcripts. The TCR CDR3 first-round RT-PCR relied on the HTBI primer set. TCRdb independently ran MiXCR on the multiplex PCR reads; one entry per CDR3 protein. The repertoire holds some 500,000 distinct CDR3 sequences, with roughly a quarter as singletons. Orbital computed tomography and thyroid ultrasound, together with serum TRAb and thyroxine and clinical symptoms, were used for diagnoses.

This TCR was sampled from a young woman with Graves' ophthalmopathy. The sample was blood. The rearrangement links TRBV5-1 to TRBJ2-5; D gene unclear. CDR3 in amino acids: CASTHQETQYF. CDR3 coding DNA: TGCGCCAGCACCCACCAAGAGACCCAGTACTTC.